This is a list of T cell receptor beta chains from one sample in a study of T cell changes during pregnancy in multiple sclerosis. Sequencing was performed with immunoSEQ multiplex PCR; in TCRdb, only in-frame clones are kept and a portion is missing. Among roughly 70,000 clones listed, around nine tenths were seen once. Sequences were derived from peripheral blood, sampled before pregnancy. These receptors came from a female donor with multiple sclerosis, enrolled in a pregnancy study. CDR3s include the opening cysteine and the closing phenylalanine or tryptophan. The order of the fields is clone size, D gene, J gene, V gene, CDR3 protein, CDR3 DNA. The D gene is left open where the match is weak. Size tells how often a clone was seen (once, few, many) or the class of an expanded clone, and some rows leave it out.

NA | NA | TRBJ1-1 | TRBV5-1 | CASSRSGVGSFRAEAFF | TGCGCCAGCAGCAGATCGGGAGTGGGCTCGTTCAGAGCTGAAGCTTTCTTT
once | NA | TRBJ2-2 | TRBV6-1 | CASRALPHTGELFF | TGTGCCAGCAGAGCCCTTCCCCACACCGGGGAGCTGTTTTTT
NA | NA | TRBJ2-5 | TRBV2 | CATLAETTQETQYF | TGTGCCACCTTAGCGGAGACGACCCAAGAGACCCAGTACTTC
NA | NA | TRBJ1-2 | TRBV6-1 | CASSEATGYYGYTF | TGTGCCAGCAGTGAGGCGACAGGATATTATGGCTACACCTTC
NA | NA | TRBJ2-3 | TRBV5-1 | CASGPSTSTDTQYF | TGCGCCAGCGGCCCGTCGACTAGCACAGATACGCAGTATTTT
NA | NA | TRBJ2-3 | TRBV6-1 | CASSVQAGRGTDTQYF | TGTGCCAGCAGTGTTCAAGCGGGGAGGGGGACAGATACGCAGTATTTT
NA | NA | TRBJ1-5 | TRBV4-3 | CASSLSRGGNNQPQHF | TGCGCCAGCAGCCTAAGTCGAGGAGGGAACAATCAGCCCCAGCATTTT
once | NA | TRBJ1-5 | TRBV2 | CASVLSGLSNQPQHF | TGTGCCAGCGTCCTAAGTGGTTTGAGCAATCAGCCCCAGCATTTT
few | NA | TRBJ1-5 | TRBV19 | CASSGRRENQPQHF | TGTGCCAGTAGTGGAAGGAGGGAGAATCAGCCCCAGCATTTT
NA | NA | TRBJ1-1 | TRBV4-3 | CASSRGDLSTEAFF | TGCGCCAGCAGCCGGGGGGATCTGAGTACTGAAGCTTTCTTT
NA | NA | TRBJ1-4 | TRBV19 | CASSEMLEKLFF | TGTGCCAGTAGTGAGATGCTTGAAAAACTGTTTTTT
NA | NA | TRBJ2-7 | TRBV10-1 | CASSERGEQYF | TGCGCCAGCAGTGAGAGGGGCGAGCAGTACTTC
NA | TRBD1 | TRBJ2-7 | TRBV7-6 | CASQAGTGSYEQYF | TGTGCCAGCCAAGCCGGGACAGGAAGCTACGAGCAGTACTTC
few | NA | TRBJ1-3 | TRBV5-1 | CASSLGTASGNTIYF | TGCGCCAGCAGCTTGGGGACAGCCTCTGGAAACACCATATATTTT